The 17 T cell receptor beta chains in this list originate from one sample, sequenced in a study of vaccination and CD4 T cells after COVID-19. Their antigen targets remain unknown. The Oncomine TCR Beta short-read assay sequenced DNA from cultured CD4+ T cells. Using its own MiXCR run on the PCR reads, TCRdb lists one record per CDR3 protein. The sample records over 15,000 distinct CDR3 sequences, roughly 56% being singletons. Treatment described: roughly nine-day PBMC culture with coronavirus spike peptide pools or control peptides (ViraFEST assay). Sequencing used CD4+ T cells from blood, cultured in vitro. Every receptor here comes from a human donor who had recovered from COVID-19.

The chain recombines TRBV5-6 with TRBJ2-1, with a tentative D call TRBD2 (5 bases). CDR1 and CDR2 (germline): SGHDT, YYEEEE. This CDR3 contains 17 residues. V was trimmed by 5 bases and J by 2 bases, leaving 20 bases between them. The DNA of the CDR3 is TGTGCCAGCAGTCTTCTTAGCCGGGGAATCACCTACAATGAGCAGTTCTTC. This codes for CASSLLSRGITYNEQFF.

V is TRBV6-1 and J is TRBJ2-6; a possible D gene is TRBD2 (5 bases). CDR1 and CDR2 from the germline V gene are MNHNS and SASEGT. The CDR3 runs 15 residues. The V gene lost 6 bases and the J gene lost 2 bases, with 11 bases spanning the gap. CDR3 bases: TGTGCCAGCAGAGCGGAAAACGCTGGGGCCAACGTCCTGACTTTC. It encodes CASRAENAGANVLTF.

This chain links TRBV12-3 or TRBV12-4 with TRBJ1-5; possible D gene TRBD1, 6 bases. The CDR3 is made up of 13 amino acids. With 6 bases removed from V and 1 base from J, the gap between germline ends came to 7 bases. Written as DNA, the CDR3 is TGTGCCAGCAGACAGGGCAGCAATCAGCCCCAGCATTTT. Translating gives CASRQGSNQPQHF.

CDR3 bases: TGTGCCAGTAGAAACCCAGGGAGAGGCGACACTGAAGCTTTCTTT. Residues: CASRNPGRGDTEAFF. This rearrangement joins TRBV19 to TRBJ1-1, with a tentative D call TRBD1 (5 bases). This CDR3 has 15 residues. Trimming shortened V by 6 bases and J by 3 bases, and 17 bases separated the two germline ends. CDR1 and CDR2 (germline): LNHDA, SQIVND (reference sequence). Full variable domain (rest looked up from reference TRBV19 and TRBJ1-1): DGGITQSPKYLFRKEGQNVTLSCEQNLNHDAMYWYRQDPGQGLRLIYYSQIVNDFQKGDIAEGYSVSREKKESFPLTVTSAQKNPTAFYLCASRNPGRGDTEAFFGQGTRLTVV.

There are a few counts of this clonotype. In DNA, the CDR3 is TGTGCCTGGAGTGTACCCGGGACAGGTATTTATGGCTACACCTTC. Its translation: CAWSVPGTGIYGYTF. The gene calls are TRBV30 and TRBJ1-2, with 8 bases that match TRBD1. Germline loops: CDR1 GTSNPN, CDR2 SVGIG (reference sequence). Trimming removed 0 bases from V and 5 bases from J; junction bases left unmatched: 8. CDR3 size: 15 residues. The whole variable domain, remainder taken from reference TRBV30 and TRBJ1-2, is SQTIHQWPATLVQPVGSPLSLECTVEGTSNPNLYWYRQAAGRGLQLLFYSVGIGQISSEVPQNLSASRPQDRQFILSSKKLLLSDSGFYLCAWSVPGTGIYGYTFGSGTRLTVV.

This chain links TRBV7-3 with TRBJ1-1; possible D gene TRBD1, 5 bases. V shed 5 bases and J shed 5 bases, with 15 bases lying between them. Germline loops: CDR1 SGHTA, CDR2 FQGTGA. This CDR3 has 14 residues. The CDR3: CASSGRGQQTEAFF. The CDR3 coding sequence is TGTGCCAGCAGCGGGAGGGGCCAACAGACTGAAGCTTTCTTT.

The chain is built from TRBV5-4 and TRBJ2-7; 11 nucleotides line up with TRBD2. The CDR3 is 17 amino acids. Germline CDR1 reads SGHNT; CDR2 reads YYREEE (reference sequence). J was trimmed by 2 bases and V by 3 bases; bases with no gene match: 10. This chain's CDR3 is CASSSRTSGPIPYEQYF. The CDR3 DNA reads as TGTGCCAGCAGCTCTAGGACTAGCGGGCCCATCCCCTACGAGCAGTACTTC.

The rearrangement links TRBV19 to TRBJ1-1; a weak D match, TRBD1 (5 bases). CDR3 length: 14 amino acids. Germline V gene lookup returns CDR1 LNHDA and CDR2 SQIVND (reference sequence). Trimming left V 3 bases short and J 4 bases short, with 12 bases between. CDR3 DNA: TGTGCCAGTAGTATTCTCAACGGGGCCACTGAAGCTTTCTTT. It translates to CASSILNGATEAFF.

This chain uses TRBV7-2 with TRBJ2-5; D might be TRBD1 or TRBD2, each matching 5 bases. The CDR3 sequence is 16 residues long. Trimming left V 1 base short and J 2 bases short, with 14 bases between. Germline CDR1 reads SGHTA; CDR2 reads FQGNSA. CDR3 amino acids: CASSLGVGRLQETQYF. For the CDR3, the DNA is TGTGCCAGCAGCTTAGGGGTGGGACGTCTACAAGAGACCCAGTACTTC. The whole variable domain, filled in from reference TRBV7-2 and TRBJ2-5, reads GAGVSQSPSNKVTEKGKDVELRCDPISGHTALYWYRQSLGQGLEFLIYFQGNSAPDKSGLPSDRFSAERTGGSVSTLTIQRTQQEDSAVYLCASSLGVGRLQETQYFGPGTRLLVL.

This chain uses TRBV29-1 with TRBJ2-5; no definite D call. Trimming removed 3 bases from V and 5 bases from J, with 7 bases in between. The CDR3 has 11 residues. Per the germline V gene, CDR1 is SQVTM and CDR2 is ANQGSEA. This CDR3 reads CSVEVGETQYF. The CDR3 DNA reads TGCAGCGTTGAGGTGGGGGAGACCCAGTACTTC. Full variable domain (rest looked up from reference TRBV29-1 and TRBJ2-5): SAVISQKPSRDICQRGTSLTIQCQVDSQVTMMFWYRQQPGQSLTLIATANQGSEATYESGFVIDKFPISRPNLTFSTLTVSNMSPEDSSIYLCSVEVGETQYFGPGTRLLVL.

The genes are TRBV7-9 and TRBJ2-2; D is unclear. Trimming removed 3 bases from V and 2 bases from J, with 7 bases in between. Germline assignment: CDR1 SEHNR and CDR2 FQNEAQ (reference sequence). The CDR3 contains 14 residues. The CDR3 DNA is TGTGCCAGCAGCTTGAAGATAAACACCGGGGAGCTGTTTTTT. It specifies CASSLKINTGELFF.

The chain carries TRBV27 and TRBJ2-1, with 9 bases aligning to TRBD2. Germline CDR1 and CDR2: MNHEY and SMNVEV (reference sequence). J lost 7 bases, V lost 5 bases, and 21 bases had no gene match. The CDR3 extends over 19 amino acids. The CDR3 spells CASSIITSGPHAVGNEQFF. The CDR3 DNA is TGTGCCAGCAGTATCATCACTAGCGGGCCCCATGCGGTTGGAAATGAGCAGTTCTTC.

This clonotype came up a few times. The V call is TRBV19, the J call TRBJ1-6, with a possible D match to TRBD1 (5 bases). The CDR3 runs 15 residues. V dropped 6 bases and J dropped 10 bases, with 19 bases sitting between them. Per the germline V gene, CDR1 is LNHDA and CDR2 is SQIVND (reference sequence). This CDR3 reads CASRKHRDEESPLHF. Written as DNA, the CDR3 is TGTGCCAGTAGGAAACACCGGGACGAAGAATCACCCCTCCACTTT.

The chain joins TRBV28 to TRBJ2-5; TRBD1 matches at 11 bases. Germline CDR1 is MDHEN and CDR2 is SYDVKM. V shed 3 bases, J shed 5 bases, and the junction held 5 bases outside the gene matches. This CDR3 spans 15 amino acids. As DNA, the CDR3 is TGTGCCAGCAGTTTCAGGACAGGGGGCAGGGAGACCCAGTACTTC. The encoded protein is CASSFRTGGRETQYF.

V gene TRBV5-1 combines with J gene TRBJ1-1; D call uncertain. CDR1 and CDR2 from the germline V gene are SGHRS and YFSETQ. The CDR3 length is 15 residues. Trimming took off 0 bases at V and 1 base at J, with 10 bases between the two ends. The CDR3 is CASSLGLAGNTEAFF. In DNA form, the CDR3 reads TGCGCCAGCAGCTTGGGATTGGCGGGGAACACTGAAGCTTTCTTT.

The chain combines TRBV20-1 with TRBJ1-1, with no clear D. Trimming pared 6 bases from V and 1 base from J, leaving 12 bases between. This CDR3 is 13 amino acids long. Looked up from germline, CDR1 is DFQATT and CDR2 is SNEGSKA (reference sequence). Here the CDR3 reads CSAPGRRNTEAFF. The DNA of the CDR3 is TGCAGTGCCCCTGGACGGCGGAACACTGAAGCTTTCTTT.

The V call is TRBV12-3 or TRBV12-4, the J call TRBJ2-2; 11 bases are shared with TRBD1. This CDR3 comprises 15 residues. Trimming took 5 bases from V and 8 from J; bases not matched to a gene: 7. The chain's CDR3 is CASSGQGANKGELFF. The CDR3 nucleotides read TGTGCCAGCAGTGGACAGGGGGCAAATAAGGGGGAGCTGTTTTTT.